This T cell receptor beta chain was obtained from a study of T-cell memory formation after mild COVID-19. Overall study findings and caveats: Later expanders leaned CD4+, whereas day 15 to 85 contracting clones were balanced CD4/CD8.

From 5'RACE with constant-segment primers came TCR alpha and TCR beta cDNA libraries that carried sample barcodes and UMIs. TCRdb itself ran the 5' RACE reads through MiXCR, one entry per CDR3 protein. The table lists 100,000 to 150,000 distinct CDR3 sequences, 15% to 20% of them singletons. A word on this clonotype: Its target is not known.

The CDR3 totals 15 residues. Germline values: CDR1 SGHRS, CDR2 YFSETQ. With 1 base clipped from V and 10 bases from J, the junction kept 8 bases outside the gene matches. This chain connects TRBV5-1 to TRBJ2-1; TRBD2 matches 10 bases. This clonotype was obtained from an adult woman who had mild COVID-19 (a few samples of this study predate the infection). Cell type and time point are not known. Sequenced input: PBMCs or a T cell subset sorted from them (not recorded which). The CDR3 nucleotides are TGCGCCAGCAGCTTGAATGCAGCGGGAGGGACCGAGCAGTTCTTC. Protein product: CASSLNAAGGTEQFF.